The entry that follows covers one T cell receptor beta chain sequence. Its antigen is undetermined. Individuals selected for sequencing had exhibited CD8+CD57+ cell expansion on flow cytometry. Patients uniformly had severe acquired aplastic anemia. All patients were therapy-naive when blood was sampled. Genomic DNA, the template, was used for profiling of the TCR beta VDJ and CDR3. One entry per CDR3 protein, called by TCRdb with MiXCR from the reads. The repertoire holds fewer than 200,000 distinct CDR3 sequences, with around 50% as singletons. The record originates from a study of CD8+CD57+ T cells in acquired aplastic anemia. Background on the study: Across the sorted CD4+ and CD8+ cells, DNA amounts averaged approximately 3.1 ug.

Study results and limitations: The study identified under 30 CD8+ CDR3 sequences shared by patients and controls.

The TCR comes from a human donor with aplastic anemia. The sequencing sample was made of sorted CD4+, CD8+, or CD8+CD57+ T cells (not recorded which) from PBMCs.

The CDR3 coding sequence is TGTGCCAGCAGCATTAGCGGGAGGGCAGATACGCAGTATTTT. Protein product: CASSISGRADTQYF. The chain has TRBV7-8 and TRBJ2-3; TRBD2 aligns across 11 bases. The germline V gene encodes CDR1 SGHVS and CDR2 FQNEAQ. J gave up 4 bases and V 5 bases, and 2 bases lay outside the gene matches. This CDR3 has 14 residues.